This T cell receptor beta chain was obtained from a study of identical twins. Each CDR3 protein gets one entry after TCRdb re-called the 5' RACE reads with MiXCR. The sample holds about 240,000 distinct CDR3 sequences, 12% seen once. CDR3 size: 14 residues. Germline V gene data show CDR1 as DFQATT and CDR2 as SNEGSKA (reference sequence). After removal of 1 base from V and 5 bases from J, the junction contained 4 bases not matched to a gene. These records were also assigned to another study, of yellow fever vaccine responses in identical twins.

Input material: memory (CD45RO+) T cells sorted from blood. This receptor was identified in a woman younger than 30 in good health. The genes are TRBV20-1 and TRBJ1-2; TRBD1 agrees at 10 bases. The CDR3 sequence is CSARGTGQGYGYTF. The CDR3 DNA follows: TGCAGTGCTAGAGGAACGGGACAGGGGTATGGCTACACCTTC.